The 21 T cell receptor beta chains below come from one sample, sequenced in a study of a mutant IDH1 vaccine in newly diagnosed glioma. The time point here: week 35, safety follow-up. A 20-mer mutant IDH1 peptide at 300 ug was injected subcutaneously with topical imiquimod. Their recognized antigens are unknown. Here immunoSEQ multiplex PCR was the method, and the copy in TCRdb shows in-frame clones only, minus some. The sample includes around 41,000 clones, over 75% seen only once; the top ten take 1.5%. Source: PBMCs, taken from a glioma patient whose treatment included an IDH1 peptide vaccine. All receptors come from a man aged 40-55 years with glioma.

V is TRBV9 and J is TRBJ2-1, with D hard to call. The CDR3 extends over 14 amino acids. Germline V CDR1 and CDR2: SGDLS, YYNGEE. Deletions cut 2 bases from V and 2 bases from J, with 8 bases between. The CDR3 loop is CASSVSSPYNEQFF. Here the CDR3 DNA reads TGTGCCAGCAGCGTTTCCAGTCCCTACAATGAGCAGTTCTTC.

V and J are TRBV28 and TRBJ1-6; possibly TRBD1 for D (6 bases). Looked up from germline, CDR1 is MDHEN and CDR2 is SYDVKM. This CDR3 region has 16 residues. V gave up 1 base and J gave up 9 bases, with 16 bases separating them. CDR3 coding DNA: TGTGCCAGCAGTTTATACGGGGGCAGCGGGGGTTCACCCCTCCACTTT. Translated: CASSLYGGSGGSPLHF.

This sequence joins TRBV6-1 and TRBJ1-2, with D maybe TRBD1 (5 bases). V was clipped by 6 bases and J by 3 bases, with 17 bases between them. This CDR3 contains 15 residues. Germline V CDR1 and CDR2: MNHNS, SASEGT. The CDR3 reads CASRASGGTDYGYTF. The CDR3 DNA sequence: TGTGCCAGCAGGGCCTCCGGGGGGACGGACTATGGCTACACCTTC.

The chain carries TRBV28 and TRBJ2-7; D unresolved. This CDR3 has 14 amino acids. V was clipped by 5 bases and J by 2 bases, with 13 bases between them. Germline lookup yields CDR1 MDHEN and CDR2 SYDVKM. As DNA, the CDR3 is TGTGCCAGCAGTCTGATGAGGAGTACCTACGAGCAGTACTTC. Translated: CASSLMRSTYEQYF.

The chain recombines TRBV5-1 with TRBJ2-3; TRBD2 agrees at 7 bases. The CDR3 totals 14 residues. Germline V lookup: CDR1 SGHRS, CDR2 YFSETQ. The junction had 6 bases not matched to a gene; V was cut back by 2 bases and J by 6 bases. The CDR3 nucleotides read TGCGCCAGCAGCTTAACGGGGGGTATGGATACGCAGTATTTT. Its protein is CASSLTGGMDTQYF.

V and J are TRBV10-1 and TRBJ2-3; D unresolved. The CDR3 consists of 13 residues. The germline V and J ends were trimmed by 1 base and 5 bases, with 7 bases remaining between them. Looked up from germline, CDR1 is WNHNN and CDR2 is SYGVQD (reference sequence). The CDR3 DNA reads TGCGCCAGCAGTGAGTGGGGTGGAGATACGCAGTATTTT. Encoded protein: CASSEWGGDTQYF.

The chain combines TRBV6-1 with TRBJ1-6; perhaps TRBD1 as D (5 bases). Germline V gene sequence: CDR1 MNHNS, CDR2 SASEGT. The ends were cut back, 5 bases at V and 9 bases at J, with 17 bases in the middle. The CDR3 is made up of 15 amino acids. CDR3 sequence reads: CASSLDSPDISPLHF. The CDR3 DNA sequence: TGTGCCAGCAGTTTAGACAGCCCCGACATTTCACCCCTCCACTTT.

The V and J genes are TRBV9 and TRBJ2-2; TRBD1 might be the D (5 bases). The CDR3 sequence is 15 residues long. Germline V gene lookup returns CDR1 SGDLS and CDR2 YYNGEE. Trimming pared 1 base from V and 0 bases from J, leaving 7 bases between. The DNA of the CDR3 is TGTGCCAGCAGCGTATACAGGACGAACACCGGGGAGCTGTTTTTT. This gives the protein CASSVYRTNTGELFF.

V usage is TRBV11-2 and J usage is TRBJ1-2; no definite D call. The CDR3 covers 16 residues. Trimming shortened V by 2 bases and J by 4 bases, and 17 bases separated the two germline ends. Germline V lookup: CDR1 SGHAT, CDR2 FQNNGV. The CDR3 protein is CASSLNPSRPPYGYTF. The CDR3 nucleotides read TGTGCCAGCAGCTTAAATCCATCGCGTCCCCCCTATGGCTACACCTTC.

The chain employs TRBV6-1 and TRBJ2-1; TRBD2 aligns across 7 bases. CDR1 and CDR2 (germline): MNHNS, SASEGT. The CDR3 spans 15 residues. V lost 7 bases, J lost 3 bases, and 9 bases stayed unmatched. CDR3 DNA sequence: TGTGCCAGCATTCCAACGGGGGGTCTCTACAATGAGCAGTTCTTC. Its protein product is CASIPTGGLYNEQFF.

The genes are TRBV6-5 and TRBJ2-7, with D tentatively TRBD1 (5 bases). The CDR3 spans 15 residues. Germline V lookup: CDR1 MNHEY, CDR2 SVGAGI. Trimming cost V 0 bases and J 3 bases, with 12 bases left between them. The CDR3 loop is CASSYSDRRDYEQYF. CDR3 coding DNA: TGTGCCAGCAGTTACTCGGACCGCAGGGACTACGAGCAGTACTTC.

J is TRBJ1-2 and V is TRBV20-1, with 8 bases matching TRBD1. The CDR3 covers 11 residues. The V gene's germline CDR1 is DFQATT and CDR2 SNEGSKA (reference sequence). The CDR3 sequence is CSTDRVYGYTF. The CDR3 coding sequence is TGCAGCACGGACAGGGTCTATGGCTACACCTTC.

The V gene is TRBV30, the J gene TRBJ1-2; D remains ambiguous. The CDR3 is made up of 13 amino acids. Germline V gene lookup returns CDR1 GTSNPN and CDR2 SVGIG (reference sequence). V dropped 4 bases and J dropped 7 bases, with 16 bases sitting between them. The CDR3 region has the DNA TGTGCCTGGACACCCCCGACTCCGGTTGGCTACACCTTC. It translates to CAWTPPTPVGYTF.

The chain is built from TRBV5-1 and TRBJ1-3; D remains unclear. The germline V gene has CDR1 SGHRS and CDR2 YFSETQ. CDR3 length equals 17 residues. V gave up 1 base and J gave up 0 bases, with 14 bases separating them. CDR3 nucleotides: TGCGCCAGCAGCTTGACCCCTGACAAGAGCTCTGGAAACACCATATATTTT. Translation gives CASSLTPDKSSGNTIYF.

J is TRBJ2-6 and V is TRBV10-3; D unclear. With 10 bases removed from V and 0 bases from J, the gap between germline ends came to 10 bases. CDR1 is ENHRY and CDR2 is SYGVKD in the germline V gene. CDR3 length equals 14 residues. This chain's CDR3 is CATPVVSGANVLTF. The CDR3 bases are TGTGCCACCCCCGTCGTCTCTGGGGCCAACGTCCTGACTTTC.

The genes are TRBV2 and TRBJ2-6, with TRBD1 as a possible D gene (6 bases). Germline loops: CDR1 SNHLY, CDR2 FYNNEI. The CDR3 loop spans 19 amino acids. V lost 7 bases and J lost 0, with 22 bases in between. The CDR3 spells CASTDDRQESFSGANVLTF. The DNA for the CDR3 is TGTGCCAGCACCGACGATCGACAGGAGAGTTTCTCTGGGGCCAACGTCCTGACTTTC.

About this clone: Germline and junction disagree at one end, which may indicate a read error. The rearrangement links TRBV7-7 to TRBJ2-5; TRBD2 might be the D (6 bases). Germline-derived CDR1 and CDR2 are SSHAT and FNYEAQ (reference sequence). The CDR3 consists of 15 residues. The CDR3 coding sequence is TGTGCTAGCAGCTTAGCGGCGGCAGACCAAGAGACCCAGTACTTC. As protein: CASSLAAADQETQYF.

The V and J genes are TRBV19 and TRBJ2-1; 7 bases align to TRBD2. Germline V lookup: CDR1 LNHDA, CDR2 SQIVND (reference sequence). V gave up 3 bases and J gave up 9 bases; unmatched junction bases: 11. This CDR3 has 15 amino acids. CDR3 bases: TGTGCCAGTAGTATGGGTGGACTAGTTTCTAGTGAGCAGTTCTTC. Residues: CASSMGGLVSSEQFF.

V is TRBV27 and J is TRBJ2-7, with 7 positions matching TRBD1. V trimming: 6 bases; J trimming: 3 bases; junction bases outside the gene matches: 8. This CDR3 is built from 14 residues. The germline CDR1 and CDR2 sequences are MNHEY and SMNVEV (reference sequence). Here the CDR3 reads CASSPDRAGYEQYF. In DNA form, the CDR3 reads TGTGCCAGCAGCCCCGACAGGGCCGGCTACGAGCAGTACTTC.

The rearrangement links TRBV7-7 to TRBJ1-5; the D gene is possibly TRBD1 (5 bases). This CDR3 is built from 14 residues. Germline CDR1 SSHAT, CDR2 FNYEAQ (reference sequence). Here the CDR3 DNA reads TGTGCTAGGGGAGAGGGGTGTTCCTTTCAGCCCCAGCATTTT. It codes for CARGEGCSFQPQHF.

This sequence joins TRBV5-6 and TRBJ2-3; D might be TRBD1 (5 bases). Trimming stripped 0 bases from V and 4 bases from J, with 9 bases between. The CDR3 length is 14 residues. The V gene's germline CDR1 is SGHDT and CDR2 YYEEEE. CDR3 protein: CASSLVRAADTQYF. The CDR3 DNA follows: TGTGCCAGCAGCTTGGTCAGGGCAGCAGATACGCAGTATTTT. Based on the CDR3 plus reference TRBV5-6 and TRBJ2-3, the full variable domain is DAGVTQSPTHLIKTRGQQVTLRCSPKSGHDTVSWYQQALGQGPQFIFQYYEEEERQRGNFPDRFSGHQFPNYSSELNVNALLLGDSALYLCASSLVRAADTQYFGPGTRLTVL.